The 28 T cell receptor beta chains given below trace back to one sample, sequenced in a study of lymphopenia after photon versus proton radiotherapy (dated by TCRdb to the late 2010s). Library method: the immunoSEQ multiplex PCR assay. TCRdb mirrors the immuneACCESS table, restricted to in-frame sequences. Some clones are absent from its copies; in checked studies, under half trace to an unresolved V gene, and the reason for the others is unknown. Counted in this sample were some 30,000 clones; roughly nine tenths of them appeared once. Around 6.7% of the sample belongs to the ten largest clones. The sequencing used peripheral blood, collected from a patient treated with proton-based radiotherapy. The receptors shown here come from a woman in her 70s with pancreatic cancer. Some clones in this sample may be carry-over from other donors' samples.

V gene TRBV15 combines with J gene TRBJ2-1; TRBD1 matches at 8 bases. J lost 2 bases, V lost 0 bases, and 0 bases had no gene match. This CDR3 has 15 residues. Germline loops: CDR1 LNHNV, CDR2 YYDKDF (reference sequence). In DNA form, the CDR3 reads TGTGCCACCAGCAGAGACAGGGGGCCCTACAATGAGCAGTTCTTC. Residues: CATSRDRGPYNEQFF.

The rearrangement links TRBV4-3 to TRBJ2-1; D possibly uses TRBD1 or TRBD2 (6 bases each). Trimming left V 0 bases short and J 8 bases short, with 14 bases between. Per germline, CDR1 LGHNA and CDR2 YSLEER. This CDR3 has 15 amino acids. The CDR3 DNA sequence: TGCGCCAGCAGCCAAGATTCGTACAGGGACTATGAGCAGTTCTTC. Its translation is CASSQDSYRDYEQFF.

The CDR3 loop is CASSFGNYEQYF. The DNA of the CDR3 is TGCGCCAGCAGCTTTGGCAACTACGAGCAGTACTTC. The J gene is TRBJ2-7, the V gene TRBV5-1, with unresolved D. V lost 2 bases, J lost 3 bases, and 6 bases lay in between. Germline V CDR1 and CDR2: SGHRS, YFSETQ. The CDR3 length is 12 residues.

This clone has just one count. The V call is TRBV4-1, the J call TRBJ1-2; D is unresolved. Germline loops: CDR1 MGHRA, CDR2 YSYEKL. Trimming removed 1 base at V and 3 bases at J, with 3 bases between. The CDR3 is made up of 12 amino acids. The CDR3 is CASSQGDYGYTF. In nucleotides, the CDR3 is TGCGCCAGCAGCCAAGGAGACTATGGCTACACCTTC.

The chain combines TRBV28 with TRBJ2-2; 7 bases fit TRBD2. Germline assignment: CDR1 MDHEN and CDR2 SYDVKM. With V trimmed by 7 bases and J by 2 bases, 4 bases remained unmatched. This CDR3 spans 14 amino acids. The CDR3, as DNA: TGTGCCAGCAACGAGCGGGATAACACCGGGGAGCTGTTTTTT. Protein sequence: CASNERDNTGELFF.

The genes are TRBV21-1 and TRBJ1-1; TRBD1, the D gene given by the table, was not confirmed from the DNA. TRBV21-1 corresponds to a pseudogene. The CDR3 sequence is 12 residues long. The CDR3 is CASSKANNEAFF. The CDR3 coding sequence is TGTGCCAGCAGCAAAGCCAACAATGAAGCTTTCTTT.

CDR3 DNA sequence: TGTGCCAGCAGCCAAGAGACCCAGTACTTC. Translating gives CASSQETQYF. The chain employs TRBV27 and TRBJ2-5; D gene unclear. The germline CDR1 and CDR2 sequences are MNHEY and SMNVEV (reference sequence). The germline V and J ends were trimmed by 6 bases and 1 base, with 0 bases remaining between them. The CDR3 is 10 residues long.

Only a few counts were recorded for this clone. This chain connects TRBV6-5 to TRBJ2-1, with D perhaps matching TRBD1 or TRBD2 (5 bases each). This CDR3 contains 14 residues. V lost 5 bases, J lost 5 bases, and 13 bases lay in between. Germline lookup yields CDR1 MNHEY and CDR2 SVGAGI. The CDR3 loop is CASSMGRNNNEQFF. The CDR3, as DNA: TGTGCCAGCAGTATGGGACGGAACAACAATGAGCAGTTCTTC.

Here the CDR3 reads CASSVDSQGEQFF. Written as DNA, the CDR3 is TGTGCCAGCAGCGTAGATAGTCAGGGTGAGCAGTTCTTC. This chain joins TRBV9 and TRBJ2-1; D may be TRBD1 (5 bases). CDR3 length equals 13 residues. Trimming pared 0 bases from V and 9 bases from J, leaving 10 bases between. CDR1 is SGDLS, CDR2 YYNGEE, per germline.

V usage is TRBV5-1 and J usage is TRBJ1-6; maybe TRBD1 (5 bases). Trimming took 0 bases from V and 1 from J, leaving 11 bases between them. Germline-derived CDR1 and CDR2 are SGHRS and YFSETQ. The CDR3 has 17 amino acids. The CDR3 DNA follows: TGCGCCAGCAGCTTGGGGTCAGGGATATCCTATAATTCACCCCTCCACTTT. It codes for CASSLGSGISYNSPLHF.

The rearrangement joins TRBV10-1 to TRBJ1-1; no clear D. V was cut by 0 bases and J by 8 bases, with 4 bases left in between. Germline V CDR1 and CDR2: WNHNN, SYGVQD (reference sequence). The CDR3 loop spans 11 amino acids. CDR3 loop: CASSESTEAFF. The CDR3 DNA reads TGCGCCAGCAGTGAGTCGACCGAAGCTTTCTTT.

The V gene is TRBV29-1, the J gene TRBJ2-7; D is possibly TRBD2 (5 bases). V lost 5 bases and J 7 bases, leaving 21 bases between the germline ends. CDR1 SQVTM and CDR2 ANQGSEA come from the germline V gene. The CDR3 is 14 amino acids. In DNA form, the CDR3 reads TGCAGCGTTTTAACCCCTTCGCAGTCGGGAGAGCAGTACTTC. Translation gives CSVLTPSQSGEQYF.

V is TRBV6-5 and J is TRBJ1-1; TRBD1 is a possible D gene (6 bases). CDR1 and CDR2 from the germline V gene are MNHEY and SVGAGI. CDR3 length: 14 amino acids. Trimming shortened V by 6 bases and J by 5 bases, and 16 bases separated the two germline ends. The CDR3 DNA reads as TGTGCCAGCAGGAAAGGACAGCCTAGAACTGAAGCTTTCTTT. Its protein product is CASRKGQPRTEAFF.

The chain carries TRBV6-4 and TRBJ1-2, with a weak D call TRBD1 (6 bases). The germline V gene encodes CDR1 MRHNA and CDR2 SNTAGT. V gave up 3 bases and J gave up 7 bases, with 12 bases separating them. This CDR3 contains 13 residues. CDR3 nucleotides: TGTGCCAGCAGTGAGGAGGGGGTCAGTGGCTACACCTTC. This translates into CASSEEGVSGYTF.

The chain uses TRBV11-2 and TRBJ1-4; D gene unclear. Per germline, CDR1 SGHAT and CDR2 FQNNGV. The CDR3 runs to 13 residues. V was pared by 0 bases and J by 8 bases, with 7 bases between. The CDR3 DNA reads as TGTGCCAGCAGCTTAGATTGGGAGGAAAAACTGTTTTTT. Translated: CASSLDWEEKLFF.

The chain couples TRBV7-2 to TRBJ2-7, with D possibly matching TRBD2 (6 bases). The germline V gene encodes CDR1 SGHTA and CDR2 FQGNSA. Trimming took off 8 bases at V and 3 bases at J, with 8 bases between the two ends. CDR3 length: 11 amino acids. CDR3 loop: CASAGNYEQYF. The CDR3, as DNA: TGTGCCAGCGCGGGGAACTACGAGCAGTACTTC.

CDR3 coding DNA: TGTGCCAGCAGGTTAGCGGGAGGGGGTGAGCAGTTCTTC. This gives the protein CASRLAGGGEQFF. V and J are TRBV6-5 and TRBJ2-1; 11 positions agree with TRBD2. Germline V CDR1 and CDR2: MNHEY, SVGAGI. With V trimmed by 6 bases and J by 9 bases, 4 bases remained unmatched. This CDR3 has 13 amino acids.

This chain links TRBV30 with TRBJ1-2; D unclear. V gave up 1 base and J gave up 0 bases, with 12 bases separating them. Germline lookup yields CDR1 GTSNPN and CDR2 SVGIG (reference sequence). This CDR3 is built from 15 residues. In DNA form, the CDR3 reads TGTGCCTGGAGTGGTGCCCAAGGGTCTAACTATGGCTACACCTTC. Translation: CAWSGAQGSNYGYTF.

This sequence joins TRBV15 and TRBJ2-1; TRBD1 might be the D (5 bases). V lost 0 bases and J lost 5, with 14 bases in between. The germline CDR1 and CDR2 sequences are LNHNV and YYDKDF (reference sequence). The CDR3 covers 16 residues. Here the CDR3 reads CATSRDRARANNEQFF. For the CDR3, the DNA is TGTGCCACCAGCAGAGATCGGGCCAGGGCGAACAATGAGCAGTTCTTC.

This chain joins TRBV6-6 and TRBJ2-1; TRBD1 agrees at 12 bases. Germline-derived CDR1 and CDR2 are MNHNY and SVGAGI (reference sequence). The CDR3 contains 16 residues. The ends lost 2 bases at V and 5 bases at J; junction bases unmatched: 4. The DNA for the CDR3 is TGTGCCAGCAGTTACGGGGGGACAGGGGGCCACAATGAGCAGTTCTTC. Translated: CASSYGGTGGHNEQFF.

J is TRBJ2-7 and V is TRBV7-9, with D possibly TRBD1 on 6 matching bases. The CDR3 is made up of 16 amino acids. V was pared by 2 bases and J by 1 base, with 15 bases between. The V gene's germline CDR1 is SEHNR and CDR2 FQNEAQ (reference sequence). In nucleotides, the CDR3 is TGTGCCAGCAGCTTATTGGTGGACAGTCCTTCCTACGAGCAGTACTTC. Its translation: CASSLLVDSPSYEQYF.

V is TRBV28 and J is TRBJ1-5; 7 bases agree with TRBD1. CDR1 is MDHEN, CDR2 SYDVKM, per germline. The CDR3 covers 19 residues. With 8 bases clipped from V and 0 bases from J, the junction kept 19 bases outside the gene matches. The CDR3 bases are TGTGCCAGCTCTTTCCCAAGAGGGACAGCCCTCTATAGCAATCAGCCCCAGCATTTT. It codes for CASSFPRGTALYSNQPQHF. Full variable domain (missing parts from reference TRBV28 and TRBJ1-5): DVKVTQSSRYLVKRTGEKVFLECVQDMDHENMFWYRQDPGLGLRLIYFSYDVKMKEKGDIPEGYSVSREKKERFSLILESASTNQTSMYLCASSFPRGTALYSNQPQHFGDGTRLSIL.

The chain is built from TRBV5-4 and TRBJ2-5; TRBD2 is a possible D gene (6 bases). CDR1 is SGHNT, CDR2 YYREEE, per germline (reference sequence). V dropped 0 bases and J dropped 5 bases, with 20 bases sitting between them. The CDR3 contains 17 residues. The CDR3 loop reads CASSLALAFVIVETQYF. Here the CDR3 DNA reads TGTGCCAGCAGCTTGGCCCTAGCGTTTGTGATCGTGGAGACCCAGTACTTC. The full variable domain, with the rest looked up from reference TRBV5-4 and TRBJ2-5, is ETGVTQSPTHLIKTRGQQVTLRCSSQSGHNTVSWYQQALGQGPQFIFQYYREEENGRGNFPPRFSGLQFPNYSSELNVNALELDDSALYLCASSLALAFVIVETQYFGPGTRLLVL.

As to this clone: The junction does not match germline at one end; this may be a read error. This chain connects TRBV7-7 to TRBJ2-7; perhaps TRBD1 as D (5 bases). Germline CDR1 is SSHAT and CDR2 is FNYEAQ (reference sequence). The CDR3 is made up of 13 amino acids. The CDR3 DNA reads as TGTGCTAGCAGCTTAGATGGCAGGGCAGAGCAGTACTTC. As protein: CASSLDGRAEQYF.

The CDR3 DNA reads TGTGCCAGTAGTATGCCGCTTGGGGGAAACACAGATACGCAGTATTTT. Encoded protein: CASSMPLGGNTDTQYF. V is TRBV19 and J is TRBJ2-3, with D possibly being TRBD1 or TRBD2 (5 bases each). The CDR3 totals 16 residues. CDR1 LNHDA and CDR2 SQIVND come from the germline V gene (reference sequence). V was clipped by 3 bases and J by 2 bases, with 15 bases between them.

The gene calls are TRBV28 and TRBJ1-5; D remains ambiguous. Germline values: CDR1 MDHEN, CDR2 SYDVKM. This CDR3 has 14 residues. V was cut by 1 base and J by 6 bases, with 10 bases left in between. The CDR3 reads CASSLSLTGQPQHF. CDR3 nucleotide sequence: TGTGCCAGCAGTTTATCCCTAACCGGTCAGCCCCAGCATTTT.

J is TRBJ2-1 and V is TRBV2, with D uncertain. With 7 bases removed from V and 9 bases from J, the gap between germline ends came to 10 bases. CDR3 length equals 11 residues. Germline CDR1 reads SNHLY; CDR2 reads FYNNEI. This CDR3 reads CASTLFGEQFF. The CDR3 DNA reads TGTGCCAGCACCCTTTTTGGTGAGCAGTTCTTC.

The chain couples TRBV7-9 to TRBJ2-2; D not certain. Germline loops: CDR1 SEHNR, CDR2 FQNEAQ (reference sequence). This CDR3 is built from 18 residues. Trimming shortened V by 4 bases and J by 1 base, and 19 bases separated the two germline ends. In DNA form, the CDR3 reads TGTGCCAGCAGCTACTTCTACGAGTCCGAAGAGAACACCGGGGAGCTGTTTTTT. This codes for CASSYFYESEENTGELFF.